Below are 19 T cell receptor beta chains sequenced from a single sample in a study of tumor-infiltrating lymphocytes in primary liver carcinoma. Out of unsorted whole blood came the blood RNA, and germline DNA was extracted as well. Starting from 500 ng of total RNA, TCR beta cDNA was produced with a primer in the constant region. Three rounds of nested multiplex PCR with slightly modified ARM-PCR produced TCR beta libraries. The opening two PCR rounds, about 10 cycles each, paired TRBV1-TRBV30 forward primers with a C-beta reverse primer. MiXCR was run by TCRdb on the multiplex PCR reads, yielding one entry per CDR3 protein. The sample carries about 320,000 distinct CDR3 sequences, 65% recorded once. Sequenced input: peripheral blood. The receptors derive from a man in his forties with primary liver carcinoma and hepatitis B virus infection.

The V call is TRBV6-1, the J call TRBJ2-3; no definite D call. CDR1 is MNHNS, CDR2 SASEGT, per germline. This CDR3 has 14 residues. Trimming pared 7 bases from V and 5 bases from J, leaving 16 bases between. CDR3 residues: CASTNSWAIDTQYF. The CDR3 DNA reads as TGTGCCAGCACAAATTCGTGGGCAATAGATACGCAGTATTTT.

Worth noting for this clonotype: One base away lies a much larger clone, so this may be a sequencing read error. V and J are TRBV5-6 and TRBJ2-1; D possibly corresponds to TRBD2 (6 bases). CDR3 size: 15 residues. Trimming cost V 7 bases and J 3 bases, with 17 bases left between them. Per germline, CDR1 SGHDT and CDR2 YYEEEE. The CDR3 region is CASAPHGGIYNEQFF. The CDR3, as DNA: TGTGCCAGCGCCCCGCACGGAGGGATCTACAATGAGCAGTTCTTC.

About this clonotype itself: This may arise from a read error, as a much more abundant clone is one base away. This chain links TRBV7-9 with TRBJ2-7; maybe TRBD2 (6 bases). Germline values: CDR1 SEHNR, CDR2 FQNEAQ (reference sequence). This CDR3 region has 14 residues. The CDR3 here is CARSLGSTSYEQYF. The CDR3 nucleotides are TGTGCCAGGAGCTTAGGGTCGACTAGCTACGAGCAGTACTTC.

Worth noting for this clonotype: A much more abundant neighbour one base away suggests this may be a read error. J is TRBJ2-7 and V is TRBV13; D unclear. Germline CDR1 is PRHDT and CDR2 is FYEKMQ (reference sequence). V was clipped by 3 bases and J by 1 base, with 10 bases between them. The CDR3 loop spans 14 amino acids. CDR3 residues: CASSFRRPSYEQYF. The CDR3 coding sequence is TGTGCCAGCAGCTTTAGGCGTCCATCCTACGAGCAGTACTTC.

Many counts were recorded for this clonotype. The chain is built from TRBV14 and TRBJ2-2; unclear D gene. Deletions cut 2 bases from V and 7 bases from J, with 8 bases between. The CDR3 length is 13 residues. The germline CDR1 and CDR2 sequences are SGHDN and FVKESK. The CDR3 spells CASSQRTLGELFF. CDR3 nucleotide sequence: TGTGCCAGCAGCCAAAGGACCCTCGGGGAGCTGTTTTTT.

The chain couples TRBV5-1 to TRBJ2-1, with D maybe TRBD2 (6 bases). There are 16 residues in the CDR3. Trimming took 0 bases from V and 0 from J, leaving 10 bases between them. Germline V lookup: CDR1 SGHRS, CDR2 YFSETQ. This CDR3 reads CASSLVRGSSYNEQFF. CDR3 nucleotide sequence: TGCGCCAGCAGCTTGGTTCGGGGGAGCTCCTACAATGAGCAGTTCTTC. Full variable domain (outside the CDR3, taken from reference TRBV5-1 and TRBJ2-1): KAGVTQTPRYLIKTRGQQVTLSCSPISGHRSVSWYQQTPGQGLQFLFEYFSETQRNKGNFPGRFSGRQFSNSRSEMNVSTLELGDSALYLCASSLVRGSSYNEQFFGPGTRLTVL.

The V call is TRBV11-2, the J call TRBJ2-1; D is ambiguous. Germline V gives CDR1 SGHAT, CDR2 FQNNGV. The CDR3 contains 15 residues. V dropped 6 bases and J dropped 10 bases, with 22 bases sitting between them. This CDR3 is CASRGRVGGLQEQFF. DNA for the CDR3: TGTGCCAGCAGGGGTCGGGTAGGTGGCCTCCAAGAGCAGTTCTTC.

A word on this clonotype: An end of the junction differs from the germline gene, which may be a read error. The chain employs TRBV15 and TRBJ2-7, with no clear D. Germline CDR1 is LNHNV and CDR2 is YYDKDF (reference sequence). This CDR3 is built from 14 residues. The CDR3 nucleotides are TGTGCCACCAGCAGAGATCGCCAGTCGGGCGAGCAGTACTTT. Amino acids: CATSRDRQSGEQYF.

A word on this clonotype: A much larger clone lies a single base off, so this may be a read error. The CDR3 DNA reads TGTGCCAGCAGTGAATTAATGGGCACCGGGGAGCTGTTTTTT. It yields the protein CASSELMGTGELFF. V usage is TRBV6-1 and J usage is TRBJ2-2; the D is unclear. Germline V lookup: CDR1 MNHNS, CDR2 SASEGT. The germline V and J ends were trimmed by 2 bases and 4 bases, with 8 bases remaining between them. The CDR3 has 14 amino acids.

This clonotype was found once. The chain is built from TRBV5-1 and TRBJ2-3; D unclear. Germline V gene data show CDR1 as SGHRS and CDR2 as YFSETQ. Deletions cut 0 bases from V and 6 bases from J, with 5 bases between. The CDR3 loop spans 12 amino acids. This chain's CDR3 is CASSLEHDTQYF. Written as DNA, the CDR3 is TGCGCCAGCAGCTTGGAGCACGATACGCAGTATTTT.

This clonotype has just a few counts. A clone one base away is much larger, so this may be a read error. The CDR3 does not close with the conserved phenylalanine or tryptophan, likely indicating a read error. V is TRBV4-1 and J is TRBJ2-7; D is unclear. Germline V gene lookup returns CDR1 MGHRA and CDR2 YSYEKL. CDR3 length equals 16 residues. V gave up 4 bases and J gave up 0 bases, with 16 bases separating them. The CDR3 DNA reads TGCGCCAGCAGCCCAGACGACCGGTCGAGCTCCTACGAGCAGTACTCC. Residues: CASSPDDRSSSYEQYS.

This clonotype was seen ten or more times. V and J are TRBV4-3 and TRBJ2-1; unclear D gene. The CDR3 length is 13 residues. Germline V gives CDR1 LGHNA, CDR2 YSLEER. V lost 1 base and J lost 5, with 6 bases in between. Here the CDR3 reads CASSQVPNNEQFF. The CDR3 nucleotides are TGCGCCAGCAGCCAAGTCCCAAACAATGAGCAGTTCTTC.

About this clonotype: This may be a read error, as it is one base from a much larger clone. The chain uses TRBV10-3 and TRBJ2-7; 7 nucleotides line up with TRBD2. Germline lookup yields CDR1 ENHRY and CDR2 SYGVKD. The CDR3 is 13 amino acids. Trimming at V came to 6 bases and at J to 0 bases, leaving 2 bases not matched to a gene. CDR3 sequence reads: CAIRGGSSYEQYF. Written as DNA, the CDR3 is TGTGCCATCAGGGGAGGGAGCTCCTACGAGCAGTACTTC.

The CDR3 sequence: CANRRQGGDEKLFF. CDR3 DNA sequence: TGTGCCAACAGGAGACAGGGGGGGGATGAAAAACTGTTTTTT. The V gene is TRBV6-6, the J gene TRBJ1-4, with 9 bases fitting TRBD1. This CDR3 region has 14 residues. Germline CDR1 reads MNHNY; CDR2 reads SVGAGI (reference sequence). V shed 10 bases and J 6 bases; nucleotides not matched to a gene: 9.

As for this clonotype: A much more abundant neighbour one base away suggests this may be a read error. The chain links TRBV4-2 to TRBJ2-7; 8 positions match TRBD2. From germline, CDR1 is LGHNA and CDR2 YNFKEQ. The CDR3 length is 13 residues. As DNA, the CDR3 is TGTGTCAGCAGCTTTGAGCGGGGGTACGAGCAGTACTTC. Protein sequence: CVSSFERGYEQYF.

This clonotype was detected once. J is TRBJ1-2 and V is TRBV6-5, with TRBD1 matching over 8 bases. Trimming removed 2 bases from V and 8 bases from J; junction bases left unmatched: 13. The CDR3 runs to 16 residues. Per the germline V gene, CDR1 is MNHEY and CDR2 is SVGAGI. The CDR3 here is CASSYTQDRGKRGYTF. CDR3 nucleotide sequence: TGTGCCAGCAGTTACACCCAAGACAGGGGAAAGCGGGGCTACACCTTC.

In the case of this clonotype: This may arise from a read error, as a much more abundant clone is one base away. The V call is TRBV6-5, the J call TRBJ2-1, with D possibly called TRBD1 or TRBD2 (6 bases each). CDR3 length equals 14 residues. Germline V CDR1 and CDR2: MNHEY, SVGAGI. DNA for the CDR3: TGTGCCAGCAGGGGGGGCGAAATATACAGTGAGCAGTTCTTC. It translates to CASRGGEIYSEQFF.

Comment on this clonotype: A much larger clone lies one base from this, so it may be a read error. This sequence joins TRBV12-3 or TRBV12-4 and TRBJ1-5; a weak D match, TRBD1 (6 bases). The CDR3 has 16 amino acids. CDR3 in amino acids: CANSPHEGRGAQPQHF. The DNA for the CDR3 is TGTGCCAACAGTCCCCATGAGGGGCGGGGGGCTCAGCCCCAGCATTTT.

Of note for this clonotype: A much larger clone lies one base from this, so it may be a read error. No conserved phenylalanine or tryptophan is present at the end of the CDR3, so a read error is the likely explanation. The chain combines TRBV4-2 with TRBJ2-3, with 7 bases fitting TRBD1. V dropped 1 base and J dropped 4; count of bases not matched to a gene: 2. Germline V CDR1 and CDR2: LGHNA, YNFKEQ. CDR3 size: 14 residues. This chain's CDR3 is CASSQGQGPDTQYY. In nucleotides, the CDR3 is TGTGCCAGCAGCCAAGGACAGGGACCAGATACGCAGTATTAT.